This T cell receptor (beta chain) was documented in a study of blood T cell repertoires in COVID-19. The junction had 2 bases not matched to a gene; V was cut back by 3 bases and J by 1 base. The CDR3 sequence is 16 residues long. Looked up from germline, CDR1 is KGHDR and CDR2 is SFDVKD. Method: immunoSEQ multiplex PCR; TCRdb's copy keeps in-frame clones and lacks some. The sample shows 270,000 or so clones, approximately 89% of them seen only once. The sequence came from a man aged 40-49 years who had been exposed to COVID-19. The sample comprised PBMCs or T cells enriched from blood (not recorded which). The chain has TRBV24-1 and TRBJ2-1; 10 bases line up with TRBD2. The CDR3 reads CATSDPSGRSYNEQFF. In DNA form, the CDR3 reads TGTGCCACCAGTGATCCTAGCGGGAGATCCTACAATGAGCAGTTCTTC.